The 19 T cell receptor beta chains below all came from one sample that was sequenced in a study of CD8 T cells in Susac syndrome (dated by TCRdb to 2018 to 2020). The library was generated by the immunoSEQ multiplex PCR assay. RNA was extracted using the RNeasy kit, and roughly 0.5 to 1 microgram was reverse transcribed with random hexamers. TCRdb applied fastp at Q25 and MiXCR to the public reads, then kept only in-frame beta chains. Every CDR3 protein is listed once, alongside the most common genes and DNA of its rows. Within this sample are fewer than 200,000 distinct CDR3 sequences, with approximately 95% of them counted one time only. The ten top clones hold 0.09% to 0.12% of the sample. Sequencing was carried out using CD4+ T cells from PBMCs. These receptors came from a human donor in good health.

CDR3 sequence: CASSKGGQSNQPQHF. CDR3 DNA sequence: TGTGCCAGCAGTAAGGGAGGCCAAAGCAATCAGCCCCAGCATTTT. The V and J genes are TRBV28 and TRBJ1-5; D gene unclear. The CDR3 consists of 15 residues. The germline gives CDR1 MDHEN, CDR2 SYDVKM. Trimming removed 5 bases from V and 1 base from J, with 12 bases in between.

V is TRBV5-1 and J is TRBJ1-3; 8 nucleotides align to TRBD1. Looked up from germline, CDR1 is SGHRS and CDR2 is YFSETQ. The CDR3 is 14 amino acids. V shed 4 bases, J shed 4 bases, and the junction held 4 bases outside the gene matches. DNA for the CDR3: TGCGCCAGCAGCCTCAGGGGGCTGGGAAACACCATATATTTT. Amino acids: CASSLRGLGNTIYF.

The chain recombines TRBV5-1 with TRBJ2-2; D may be TRBD2 (5 bases). V was pared by 4 bases and J by 7 bases, with 20 bases between. The germline CDR1 and CDR2 sequences are SGHRS and YFSETQ. The length of the CDR3 is 16 residues. The CDR3 region has the DNA TGCGCCAGCAGCCCTCTCAGGACGGGGAACGGCGGGGAGCTGTTTTTT. It specifies CASSPLRTGNGGELFF.

This clonotype is a singleton in its sample. CDR3 nucleotides: TGTGCCAGCAGCCAATTGGGAGATTATTATGGCTACACCTTC. It yields the protein CASSQLGDYYGYTF. The chain links TRBV14 to TRBJ1-2; D is undetermined. V lost 2 bases and J 5 bases, leaving 12 bases between the germline ends. The V gene's germline CDR1 is SGHDN and CDR2 FVKESK. This CDR3 has 14 residues.

The DNA of the CDR3 is TGTGCCAGCTCACCACAGGCTGGGACCTACAATGAGCAGTTCTTC. Protein product: CASSPQAGTYNEQFF. This rearrangement joins TRBV18 to TRBJ2-1; D uncertain. CDR1 and CDR2 from the germline V gene are KGHSH and LQKENI. V lost 1 base and J 2 bases, leaving 9 bases between the germline ends. This CDR3 has 15 amino acids.

The V and J genes are TRBV20-1 and TRBJ2-5; possible D gene TRBD1, 6 bases. The CDR3 has 13 amino acids. CDR1 is DFQATT and CDR2 is SNEGSKA in the germline V gene (reference sequence). V lost 3 bases, J lost 5 bases, and 13 bases lay in between. This CDR3 reads CSASYGQGETQYF. DNA of the CDR3: TGCAGTGCTAGCTATGGGCAGGGGGAGACCCAGTACTTC.

V gene TRBV7-9 combines with J gene TRBJ1-6; weak D call: TRBD1 (6 bases). The CDR3 sequence is 16 residues long. From germline, CDR1 is SEHNR and CDR2 FQNEAQ (reference sequence). Trimming took off 6 bases at V and 7 bases at J, with 19 bases between the two ends. Written as DNA, the CDR3 is TGTGCCAGCAGTCCTACAGGGCCCGCCGGAAATTCACCCCTCCACTTT. Its translation: CASSPTGPAGNSPLHF.

The chain combines TRBV29-1 with TRBJ1-2; the D gene is possibly TRBD1 (5 bases). The germline V gene encodes CDR1 SQVTM and CDR2 ANQGSEA. Trimming removed 4 bases from V and 2 bases from J, with 11 bases in between. The CDR3 is 13 residues long. This CDR3 is CSVAGMTNYGYTF. In nucleotides, the CDR3 is TGCAGCGTTGCAGGGATGACGAACTATGGCTACACCTTC.

V and J are TRBV5-1 and TRBJ2-1, with TRBD2 matching 14 bases. V shed 3 bases, J shed 6 bases, and the junction held 11 bases outside the gene matches. The germline V gene encodes CDR1 SGHRS and CDR2 YFSETQ. The CDR3 runs 18 residues. CDR3 in amino acids: CASSSNPTGTSGGNEQFF. The CDR3 bases are TGCGCCAGCAGCTCGAACCCAACCGGGACTAGCGGGGGCAATGAGCAGTTCTTC. Based on the CDR3 plus reference TRBV5-1 and TRBJ2-1, the full variable domain is KAGVTQTPRYLIKTRGQQVTLSCSPISGHRSVSWYQQTPGQGLQFLFEYFSETQRNKGNFPGRFSGRQFSNSRSEMNVSTLELGDSALYLCASSSNPTGTSGGNEQFFGPGTRLTVL.

The CDR3 loop is CASSLAGTAYNEQFF. The CDR3 nucleotides are TGTGCCAGCAGCTTAGCGGGGACGGCATACAATGAGCAGTTCTTC. The chain links TRBV7-9 to TRBJ2-1; perhaps D is TRBD1 or TRBD2 (5 bases each). This CDR3 has 15 residues. With 0 bases removed from V and 4 bases from J, the gap between germline ends came to 10 bases. Germline CDR1 SEHNR, CDR2 FQNEAQ (reference sequence).

The chain combines TRBV27 with TRBJ1-5, with 9 bases fitting TRBD1. From germline, CDR1 is MNHEY and CDR2 SMNVEV (reference sequence). Trimming removed 1 base from V and 9 bases from J; junction bases left unmatched: 4. The CDR3 totals 14 residues. Written as DNA, the CDR3 is TGTGCCAGCAGTTTATACGGACAGGGGTCGCCCCAGCATTTT. Translated, it gives CASSLYGQGSPQHF.

The chain links TRBV11-1 to TRBJ2-7; 9 bases map to TRBD1. This CDR3 has 14 residues. CDR1 is SGHAT and CDR2 is FQDESV in the germline V gene (reference sequence). V was clipped by 5 bases and J by 5 bases; unmatched bases: 7. The DNA of the CDR3 is TGTGCCAGCAGCCCGGGACAGGGTGGACACGAGCAGTACTTC. Translating it yields CASSPGQGGHEQYF.

This clonotype was seen a single time. This chain uses TRBV25-1 with TRBJ2-1; no clear D gene. The V gene lost 6 bases and the J gene lost 9 bases, with 9 bases spanning the gap. CDR3 size: 11 residues. The germline gives CDR1 MGHDK, CDR2 SYGVNS. CDR3 sequence (DNA): TGTGCCAGCAGAAGGCAGGTTGAGCAGTTCTTC. This codes for CASRRQVEQFF.

The chain couples TRBV5-1 to TRBJ2-3; tentative D call: TRBD2 (5 bases). The ends were cut back, 1 base at V and 1 base at J, with 10 bases in the middle. Germline V gene sequence: CDR1 SGHRS, CDR2 YFSETQ. The CDR3 is made up of 15 amino acids. The CDR3 loop is CASSLSGIRTDTQYF. The DNA of the CDR3 is TGCGCCAGCAGCTTGTCCGGGATTCGCACAGATACGCAGTATTTT.

V is TRBV5-1 and J is TRBJ1-1; D is undetermined. The CDR3 sequence is 13 residues long. Between the trimmed V and J ends, which lost 4 bases and 7 bases, there was a span of 14 bases. Germline lookup yields CDR1 SGHRS and CDR2 YFSETQ. CDR3 region: CASSNTGVGEAFF. As DNA, the CDR3 is TGCGCCAGCAGCAACACTGGGGTCGGTGAAGCTTTCTTT. Based on the CDR3 plus reference TRBV5-1 and TRBJ1-1, the full variable domain is KAGVTQTPRYLIKTRGQQVTLSCSPISGHRSVSWYQQTPGQGLQFLFEYFSETQRNKGNFPGRFSGRQFSNSRSEMNVSTLELGDSALYLCASSNTGVGEAFFGQGTRLTVV.

This clonotype showed up just once. The rearrangement links TRBV18 to TRBJ1-6; a weak D match, TRBD1 (6 bases). V was trimmed by 4 bases and J by 7 bases, leaving 11 bases between them. The CDR3 has 14 amino acids. Germline V gives CDR1 KGHSH, CDR2 LQKENI. DNA for the CDR3: TGTGCCAGCTCACTACAGGGACAAAATTCACCCCTCCACTTT. Amino acids: CASSLQGQNSPLHF.

V gene TRBV29-1 combines with J gene TRBJ2-5; no reliable D call. Germline assignment: CDR1 SQVTM and CDR2 ANQGSEA. The CDR3 length is 12 residues. Deletions cut 7 bases from V and 0 bases from J, with 9 bases between. The CDR3 protein is CSATWYQETQYF. Here the CDR3 DNA reads TGCAGCGCCACTTGGTACCAAGAGACCCAGTACTTC.

J is TRBJ2-3 and V is TRBV7-8; D unresolved. The V gene lost 1 base and the J gene lost 1 base, with 9 bases spanning the gap. This CDR3 contains 15 residues. Germline V gene lookup returns CDR1 SGHVS and CDR2 FQNEAQ. In DNA, the CDR3 is TGTGCCAGCAGCTTAGTGCCCCTTGGCACAGATACGCAGTATTTT. Translated, it gives CASSLVPLGTDTQYF.

The count of this clonotype is one. The rearrangement joins TRBV18 to TRBJ2-7; 7 bases match TRBD1. Losses at the gene ends were 2 bases for V and 0 bases for J; bases not matched to a gene: 4. CDR3 length: 15 residues. CDR1 and CDR2 from the germline V gene are KGHSH and LQKENI. In DNA form, the CDR3 reads TGTGCCAGCTCACCAATCGACAGGGCCTCCTACGAGCAGTACTTC. Protein sequence: CASSPIDRASYEQYF.